Each of the 9 T cell receptor beta chains below was sequenced from the same sample in a study of shared clonotypes between healthy human individuals. Naive CD8 cells lacked CD45RO, underwent positive selection for CCR7 and left out terminally differentiated effector memory CD45RA+ cells. Sequencing was performed with immunoSEQ multiplex PCR; in TCRdb, only in-frame clones are kept and a portion is missing. The data show about 2.1 million clones, with approximately 92% seen just once and over 1.5% held by the top ten. The material sequenced was naive CD8+ T cells from PBMCs. All receptors come from a man younger than 35 in good health. Some clones in this sample may be carry-over from other donors' samples.

The rearrangement uses TRBV5-6 and TRBJ1-5, with D hard to call. V shed 4 bases and J shed 6 bases, with 14 bases lying between them. Per the germline V gene, CDR1 is SGHDT and CDR2 is YYEEEE. The CDR3 length is 14 residues. This chain's CDR3 is CASSRGPSSQPQHF. In DNA, the CDR3 is TGTGCCAGCAGCCGAGGACCTTCGAGTCAGCCCCAGCATTTT.

The V call is TRBV23-1, the J call TRBJ2-7; TRBD1 aligns across 7 bases. TRBV23-1 is treated as an ORF (open reading frame) with a function not yet certain. The CDR3 runs to 15 residues. The junction had 10 bases not matched to a gene; V was cut back by 4 bases and J by 4 bases. The CDR3 sequence: CASSRGRGQPYEQYF. CDR3 sequence (DNA): TGCGCCAGCAGTCGGGGTCGGGGACAGCCTTACGAGCAGTACTTC.

CDR3 sequence: CASSFTGTGYSNQPQHF. In DNA, the CDR3 is TGTGCCAGCAGTTTCACCGGGACGGGGTATAGCAATCAGCCCCAGCATTTT. The chain couples TRBV6-7 to TRBJ1-5; perhaps TRBD1 as D (5 bases). TRBV6-7 carries the ORF label, with uncertain function. The CDR3 consists of 17 residues. Trimming cost V 4 bases and J 0 bases, with 16 bases left between them.

The CDR3 region is CASLTGADGYTF. The CDR3, as DNA: TGTGCCAGCCTAACAGGGGCGGATGGCTACACCTTC. This chain uses TRBV19 with TRBJ1-2; 7 nucleotides match TRBD1. Germline-derived CDR1 and CDR2 are LNHDA and SQIVND (reference sequence). After removal of 9 bases from V and 6 bases from J, the junction contained 7 bases not matched to a gene. This CDR3 has 12 residues.

CDR3 DNA: TGTGCCAGCAGTACTACTAGCGGGAGGGTAAACACCGGGGAGCTGTTTTTT. Translated: CASSTTSGRVNTGELFF. The J gene is TRBJ2-2, the V gene TRBV2, with 13 positions matching TRBD2. Germline trimming cut 5 bases from V and 2 bases from J; bases unmatched to any gene: 5. The CDR3 sequence is 17 residues long. Germline V gives CDR1 SNHLY, CDR2 FYNNEI.

CDR3 coding DNA: TGTGCCAGTAGGTACACCGGTGCCTACGAGCAGTACTTC. It codes for CASRYTGAYEQYF. The V and J genes are TRBV19 and TRBJ2-7; no definite D call. V was trimmed by 6 bases and J by 2 bases, leaving 11 bases between them. Germline-derived CDR1 and CDR2 are LNHDA and SQIVND (reference sequence). The CDR3 is made up of 13 amino acids.

The chain is built from TRBV6-6 and TRBJ2-2; a weak D match, TRBD2 (5 bases). This CDR3 contains 14 residues. Trimming cost V 2 bases and J 5 bases, with 9 bases left between them. The germline V gene has CDR1 MNHNY and CDR2 SVGAGI (reference sequence). In DNA form, the CDR3 reads TGTGCCAGCAGTTACAACGGGGTAACCGGGGAGCTGTTTTTT. Residues: CASSYNGVTGELFF.

The rearrangement uses TRBV11-2 and TRBJ2-3; D possibly corresponds to TRBD2 (6 bases). The CDR3 is 18 residues long. Trimming shortened V by 5 bases and J by 0 bases, and 21 bases separated the two germline ends. Germline V CDR1 and CDR2: SGHAT, FQNNGV. CDR3 in DNA: TGTGCCAGCAGCCTGCGGGAAAACAGCCTCTTTAGCACAGATACGCAGTATTTT. Its protein is CASSLRENSLFSTDTQYF. Together with reference TRBV11-2 and TRBJ2-3, the CDR3 gives the full variable domain: EAGVAQSPRYKIIEKRQSVAFWCNPISGHATLYWYQQILGQGPKLLIQFQNNGVVDDSQLPKDRFSAERLKGVDSTLKIQPAKLEDSAVYLCASSLRENSLFSTDTQYFGPGTRLTVL.

The V gene is TRBV27, the J gene TRBJ2-7; 7 bases match TRBD1. This CDR3 spans 12 amino acids. CDR1 MNHEY and CDR2 SMNVEV come from the germline V gene (reference sequence). J gave up 3 bases and V 10 bases, and 6 bases lay outside the gene matches. As DNA, the CDR3 is TGTGCCACACAGGGGAATTACTACGAGCAGTACTTC. Amino acid sequence: CATQGNYYEQYF.